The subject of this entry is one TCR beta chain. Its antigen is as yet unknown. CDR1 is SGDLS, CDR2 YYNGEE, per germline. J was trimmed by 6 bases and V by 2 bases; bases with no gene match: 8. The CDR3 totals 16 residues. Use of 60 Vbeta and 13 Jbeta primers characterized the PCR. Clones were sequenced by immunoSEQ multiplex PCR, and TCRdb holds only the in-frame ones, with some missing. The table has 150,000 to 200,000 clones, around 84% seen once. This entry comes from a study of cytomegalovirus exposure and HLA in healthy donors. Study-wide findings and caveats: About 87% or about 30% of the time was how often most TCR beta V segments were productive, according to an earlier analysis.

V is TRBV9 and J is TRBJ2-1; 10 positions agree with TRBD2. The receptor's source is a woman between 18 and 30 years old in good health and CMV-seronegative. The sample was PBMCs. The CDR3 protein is CASSVGGVAGGNEQFF. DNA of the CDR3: TGTGCCAGCAGCGTGGGTGGAGTAGCGGGAGGCAATGAGCAGTTCTTC.